This T cell receptor beta chain comes out of a study of blood T cells in healthy people across ages. Background on the study: Capture via template switching afforded approximately one barcoded beta molecule per two T cells.

A word on this clonotype: Its antigen remains unknown.

With a J-beta primer mix and a sample-barcoded 5' primer, a second PCR ran about 7 to 12 cycles. Each CDR3 protein gets one entry after TCRdb re-called the 5' RACE reads with MiXCR. The repertoire holds approximately 1,700,000 distinct CDR3 sequences, with more than 35% as singletons. The V end lost 8 bases, the J end lost 5 bases, and 14 bases lay between the germline ends. The length of the CDR3 is 13 residues. Germline CDR1 is MNHNY and CDR2 is SVGAGI (reference sequence). General study results and limits: Diversity estimates from one million T cells were considered underestimates. Age brought a roughly linear fall in TCR beta diversity measured per million T cells.

J is TRBJ2-3 and V is TRBV6-6, with D uncertain. The TCR was taken from a human donor in good health. Input material: blood. Here the CDR3 reads CASARTYGDTQYF. CDR3 DNA sequence: TGTGCCAGCGCAAGGACCTACGGAGATACGCAGTATTTT.